A selection of T cell receptor beta chains follows, all from one sample in a study of cytomegalovirus exposure and HLA in healthy donors. Generated by immunoSEQ multiplex PCR, the TCRdb table keeps only in-frame clones and is missing some. The sample includes tens of thousands of clones, around 97% of them seen just once. Sample: PBMCs. The receptors were sampled from a woman between 18 and 29 years old in good health and CMV-seropositive. The CDR3 runs from the conserved cysteine through the conserved F or W. Fields, in order: clone size, J gene, V gene, D gene, CDR3 DNA, CDR3 protein. The D gene is left open where the match is weak. Rows give clone size only sometimes, using once, few, many, or a class for an expanded clone.

once | TRBJ2-7 | TRBV10-2 | TRBD2 | TGCGCCAGCAGAAGATTGAGTGGAAGGGAGGGGTCACGCGGCTACGAGCAGTACTTC | CASRRLSGREGSRGYEQYF
. | TRBJ2-7 | TRBV28 | . | TGTGCCAGCAGTTTAGGCGGGTCAGAAAACGAGCAGTACTTC | CASSLGGSENEQYF
. | TRBJ2-1 | TRBV7-3 | TRBD1 | TGTGCCAGCAGCTTAGGGACAGGGGGCTCCTACAATGAGCAGTTCTTC | CASSLGTGGSYNEQFF
once | TRBJ1-5 | TRBV9 | . | TGTGCCAGCAGTAGAGGACTTGCTAGCAATCAGCCCCAGCATTTT | CASSRGLASNQPQHF
once | TRBJ2-1 | TRBV25-1 | TRBD2 | TGTGCCAGCAGTGGCCCCGGGACTAGCCTGGTCAATGAGCAGTTCTTC | CASSGPGTSLVNEQFF
. | TRBJ2-1 | TRBV29-1 | TRBD2 | TGCAGCGTTGAAGGGGGGCTAGCGGGAAGGGAGGATGAGCAGTTCTTC | CSVEGGLAGREDEQFF
. | TRBJ1-1 | TRBV7-9 | . | TGTGCCAGCAGCCGACAGCTTGAAGCTTTCTTT | CASSRQLEAFF
. | TRBJ2-5 | TRBV6-1 | . | TGTGCCAGCTTCTTAGTCAACCTGTACTTC | CASFLVNLYF
. | TRBJ2-3 | TRBV10-3 | TRBD2 | TGTGCCGTTACTAGCGGGAGGATGACAGATACGCAGTATTTT | CAVTSGRMTDTQYF
. | TRBJ2-7 | TRBV19 | . | TGTGCCAGTAGTATATGGTGGGGGGACCGCCGCTACGAGCAGTACTTC | CASSIWWGDRRYEQYF
. | TRBJ2-7 | TRBV19 | TRBD1 | TGTGCCAGTAGTACCTGGACAGGGGGCCCCGGCGAGCAGTACTTC | CASSTWTGGPGEQYF
. | TRBJ2-1 | TRBV4-1 | . | TGCGCCAGCAGCAGAAAAAGCAGGGAGGCGGACTACAATGAGCAGTTCTTC | CASSRKSREADYNEQFF
. | TRBJ2-3 | TRBV20-1 | . | TGCAGTGCTAGAAATATAGATACGCAGTATTTT | CSARNIDTQYF
. | TRBJ2-3 | TRBV2 | . | TGTGCCAGCAGTGAGGTGGGGGGGCCTACGACCCCCACAGATACGCAGTATTTT | CASSEVGGPTTPTDTQYF
. | TRBJ2-2 | TRBV27 | TRBD2 | TGTGCCAGCAGTTTTCAACTAGCGGGCACCGGGGAGCTGTTTTTT | CASSFQLAGTGELFF
. | TRBJ2-1 | TRBV27 | TRBD2 | TGTGCCAGCAAACTAGCGGGAGGGCCCAGGAATGAGCAGTTCTTC | CASKLAGGPRNEQFF
. | TRBJ2-7 | TRBV5-5 | TRBD2 | TGTGCCAGCAGCGATCCCGACGGGGGGACCTACGAGCAGTACTTC | CASSDPDGGTYEQYF
. | TRBJ2-7 | TRBV21-1 | . | TGTGCCAGCAGCAATGACCAGGCACTAGCGGGAGGGATCTACGAGCAGTACTTC | CASSNDQALAGGIYEQYF
. | TRBJ2-5 | TRBV4-2 | . | TGTGCCAGCAGCCAAGCCTCAGCGTCGGAGACCCAGTACTTC | CASSQASASETQYF
. | TRBJ2-7 | TRBV5-5 | TRBD1 | TGTGCCAGCAGCTTGGAGCAGGGGGGACAGGGGCAGTACTTC | CASSLEQGGQGQYF
once | TRBJ2-6 | TRBV7-6 | TRBD2 | TGTGCCAGCAGCCCCCGGCGGGGGGTAAGTGGGGCCAACGTCCTGACTTTC | CASSPRRGVSGANVLTF
. | TRBJ2-3 | TRBV28 | TRBD1 | TGTGCCAGTTCGACAGGGACAGGGTGGACAGATACGCAGTATTTT | CASSTGTGWTDTQYF
. | TRBJ2-6 | TRBV4-2 | TRBD2 | TGTGCCAGCAGCCCGACTAGCGGCTCTGGGGCCAACGTCCTGACTTTC | CASSPTSGSGANVLTF
. | TRBJ2-7 | TRBV5-4 | TRBD1 | TGTGCCAGCAGCCCAGGGGGCGGAGGGGTTGCGGGAGAGCAGTACTTC | CASSPGGGGVAGEQYF
. | TRBJ2-2 | TRBV6-5 | TRBD1 | TGTGCCAGCAGTCAGACAGGGGGCAGGACCGGGGAGCTGTTTTTT | CASSQTGGRTGELFF
. | TRBJ2-7 | TRBV5-6 | TRBD1 | TGTGCCAGCAGCCAAGGAGGACAGGGCTTTTTGTACGAGCAGTACTTC | CASSQGGQGFLYEQYF
. | TRBJ2-7 | TRBV10-2 | . | TGCGCCAGCAGGACGGGACTGCCCTACGAGCAGTACTTC | CASRTGLPYEQYF
once | TRBJ2-1 | TRBV9 | . | TGTGCCAGCAGCGTAGGCCAGGGGTCCTACAATGAGCAGTTCTTC | CASSVGQGSYNEQFF
. | TRBJ1-5 | TRBV25-1 | TRBD1 | TGTGCCAGCAGTGATTCGACAGGGGAAATACAGCCCCAGCATTTT | CASSDSTGEIQPQHF
. | TRBJ2-3 | TRBV9 | . | TGTGCCAGCAGCGTAGGACCGGGAGAGACAGATACGCAGTATTTT | CASSVGPGETDTQYF
. | TRBJ2-7 | TRBV7-9 | TRBD2 | TGTGCCAGCAGCCAGAACCTAGCGGGAGCTGACGAGCAGTACTTC | CASSQNLAGADEQYF
. | TRBJ1-2 | TRBV28 | . | TGTGCCAGCAGTACCGATGCGGGTGGCTACACCTTC | CASSTDAGGYTF
. | TRBJ2-2 | TRBV6-6 | . | TGTGCCAGCAGTTACGGCCAGGGCTTGAACACCGGGGAGCTGTTTTTT | CASSYGQGLNTGELFF
. | TRBJ2-7 | TRBV11-2 | . | TGTGCCAGCAGCTCCGCGGGGTTGGAATACGAGCAGTACTTC | CASSSAGLEYEQYF
. | TRBJ2-5 | TRBV5-4 | . | TGTGCCAGCAGTCAACAAACGGGGGACCAAGAGACCCAGTACTTC | CASSQQTGDQETQYF
. | TRBJ2-4 | TRBV7-9 | TRBD2 | TGTGCCAGCAGCTTAGACGGGGAGGGGACGAACATTCAGTACTTC | CASSLDGEGTNIQYF
. | TRBJ2-1 | TRBV30 | TRBD2 | TGTGCCTGGAGTGAGTTGACTAGCGGACTCTACAATGAGCAGTTCTTC | CAWSELTSGLYNEQFF
. | TRBJ2-7 | TRBV11-2 | TRBD2 | TGTGCCAGCAGCGCAGGGAGGGTCCTAACGAACGAGCAGTACTTC | CASSAGRVLTNEQYF
. | TRBJ1-3 | TRBV19 | . | TGTGCCAGTAGCGATAGCTCTGGAAACACCATATATTTT | CASSDSSGNTIYF
. | TRBJ2-3 | TRBV7-3 | TRBD2 | TGTGCCAGCTCCGCTAGCGGGAGGCTCTGGAGCACAGATACGCAGTATTTT | CASSASGRLWSTDTQYF
. | TRBJ1-2 | TRBV15 | TRBD1 | TGTGCCACCAGCATCCCGGGACAGAAAAACTATGGCTACACCTTC | CATSIPGQKNYGYTF
. | TRBJ1-1 | TRBV29-1 | . | TGCAGCGCCGGTCAGGCAGGGCTGAACACTGAAGCTTTCTTT | CSAGQAGLNTEAFF